The text below deals with one T cell receptor beta chain. Its antigen is undetermined. Two nested PCRs, run for roughly 15 and 9 cycles, were applied to TCRalpha and TCRbeta cDNA. After re-calling the 5' RACE reads, TCRdb lists one entry per CDR3 protein, DNA absent. The repertoire table contains some 450,000 distinct CDR3 sequences. This sample is part of a study of monozygotic twins with inflammatory bowel disease. Study-level points and caveats: Differing T cell subtypes remained indistinguishable.

Germline V gene lookup returns CDR1 SEHNR and CDR2 FQNEAQ (reference sequence). CDR3 size: 14 residues. The source is a human donor with ulcerative colitis or Crohn's disease, or a healthy co-twin of an affected twin (not recorded which). This chain joins TRBV7-9 and TRBJ2-7; TCRdb indicates TRBD1, and absent DNA this call remains unverified. The sequenced sample consisted of blood. The CDR3 sequence: CASSVRDRTYEQYF.